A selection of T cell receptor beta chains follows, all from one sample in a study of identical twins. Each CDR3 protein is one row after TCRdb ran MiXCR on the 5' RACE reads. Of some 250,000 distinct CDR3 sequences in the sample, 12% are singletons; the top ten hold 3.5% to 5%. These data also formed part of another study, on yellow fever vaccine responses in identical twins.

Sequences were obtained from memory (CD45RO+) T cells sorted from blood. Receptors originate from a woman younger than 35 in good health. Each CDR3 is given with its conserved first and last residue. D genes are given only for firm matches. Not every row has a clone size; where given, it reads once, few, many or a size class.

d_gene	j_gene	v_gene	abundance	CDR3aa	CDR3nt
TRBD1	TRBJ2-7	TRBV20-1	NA	CSATRTGIYEQYF	TGCAGTGCAACCCGGACAGGAATCTACGAGCAGTACTTC
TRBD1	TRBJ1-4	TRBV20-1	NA	CSARRDRTFEKLFF	TGCAGTGCTAGAAGGGACAGGACATTTGAAAAACTGTTTTTT
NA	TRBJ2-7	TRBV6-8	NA	CASSKRTSRENYEQYF	TGTGCCAGCAGTAAGCGTACTAGCCGGGAAAACTACGAGCAGTACTTC
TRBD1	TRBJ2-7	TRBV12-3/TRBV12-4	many	CASSLDRHEQYF	TGTGCCAGCAGTTTGGACAGGCACGAGCAGTACTTC
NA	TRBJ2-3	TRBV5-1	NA	CASRYSPGLGSISDTQYF	TGCGCCAGCAGGTATTCCCCCGGTCTGGGATCAATTTCAGATACGCAGTATTTT
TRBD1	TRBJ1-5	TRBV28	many	CASTNRGDQPQHF	TGTGCCAGCACCAACAGGGGGGATCAGCCCCAGCATTTT
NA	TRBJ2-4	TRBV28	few	CASSFSGGAHDKNIQYF	TGTGCCAGCAGTTTCTCTGGGGGGGCGCATGACAAAAACATTCAGTACTTC
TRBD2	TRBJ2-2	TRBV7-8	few	CASSRNGLAAYTGELFF	TGTGCCAGCAGCCGTAACGGACTAGCGGCCTACACCGGGGAGCTGTTTTTT
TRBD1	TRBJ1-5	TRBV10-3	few	CATTQGGDQPQHF	TGTGCCACGACGCAGGGGGGGGATCAGCCCCAGCATTTT
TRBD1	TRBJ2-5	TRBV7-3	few	CASSLTPDREETQYF	TGTGCCAGCAGCTTAACACCCGACAGGGAAGAGACCCAGTACTTC
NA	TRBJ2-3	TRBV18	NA	CASSSSFTDTQYF	TGTGCCAGCTCTTCCTCCTTCACAGATACGCAGTATTTT
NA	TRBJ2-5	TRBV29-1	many	CSVDRVLGETQYF	TGCAGCGTTGACAGGGTTCTAGGAGAGACCCAGTACTTC
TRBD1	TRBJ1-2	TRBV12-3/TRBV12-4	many	CASREQGVGGYTF	TGTGCCAGCAGAGAACAGGGGGTGGGCGGCTACACCTTC
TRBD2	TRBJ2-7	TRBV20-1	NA	CSAPPLGREKYYEQYF	TGCAGTGCTCCCCCATTGGGGCGGGAGAAGTACTACGAGCAGTACTTC
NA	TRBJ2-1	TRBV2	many	CASSERPSPTYNEQFF	TGTGCCAGCAGTGAACGTCCCTCGCCTACCTACAATGAGCAGTTCTTC
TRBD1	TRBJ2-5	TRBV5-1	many	CASSRQGETQYF	TGCGCCAGCAGCCGACAGGGGGAGACCCAGTACTTC
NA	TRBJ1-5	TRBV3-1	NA	CASSQGRAQPQHF	TGTGCCAGCAGCCAAGGACGAGCCCAGCCCCAGCATTTT
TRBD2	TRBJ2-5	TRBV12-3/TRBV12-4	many	CASTRAGVQETQYF	TGTGCCAGCACGAGAGCGGGAGTCCAAGAGACCCAGTACTTC
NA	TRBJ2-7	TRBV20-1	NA	CSATPDPRSAYEQYF	TGCAGTGCTACCCCGGACCCCCGTAGCGCCTACGAGCAGTACTTC
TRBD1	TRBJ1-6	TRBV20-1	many	CSALSNVGTVNSPLHF	TGCAGTGCCCTAAGCAACGTCGGGACAGTCAATTCACCCCTCCACTTT
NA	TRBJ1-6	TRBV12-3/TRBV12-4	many	CASRRQSSYNSPLHF	TGTGCCAGCAGGCGACAGAGCTCCTATAATTCACCCCTCCACTTT
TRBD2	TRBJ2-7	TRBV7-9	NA	CASSLPSGAYEQYF	TGTGCCAGCAGCTTACCTAGCGGAGCCTACGAGCAGTACTTC
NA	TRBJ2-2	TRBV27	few	CASSLRSGYTGELFF	TGTGCCAGCAGTTTACGGTCGGGGTACACCGGGGAGCTGTTTTTT
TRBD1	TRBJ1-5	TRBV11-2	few	CASSGTGYNQPQHF	TGTGCCAGCAGCGGGACAGGGTATAATCAGCCCCAGCATTTT
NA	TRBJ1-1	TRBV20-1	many	CSASPRNTEAFF	TGCAGTGCTAGTCCCAGGAACACTGAAGCTTTCTTT
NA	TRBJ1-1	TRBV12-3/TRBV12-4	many	CASSPLQPEAFF	TGTGCCAGCAGTCCCCTACAGCCTGAAGCTTTCTTT
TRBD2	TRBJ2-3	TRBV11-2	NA	CASSPGGRANTDTQYF	TGTGCCAGCAGCCCCGGCGGGAGGGCCAACACAGATACGCAGTATTTT
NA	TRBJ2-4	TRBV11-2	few	CASSLRLGGLGQNIQYF	TGTGCCAGCAGCTTACGTCTAGGGGGTTTAGGCCAAAACATTCAGTACTTC
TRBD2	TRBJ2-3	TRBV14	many	CASSQVIAGRDTQYF	TGTGCCAGCAGCCAAGTGATAGCGGGGAGAGATACGCAGTATTTT
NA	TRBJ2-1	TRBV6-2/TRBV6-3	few	CASRRTGSIDEQFF	TGTGCCAGCAGAAGGACCGGGAGTATAGATGAGCAGTTCTTC
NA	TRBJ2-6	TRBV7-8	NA	CASSLETMLSGANVLTF	TGTGCCAGCAGCTTAGAGACTATGCTCTCTGGGGCCAACGTCCTGACTTTC
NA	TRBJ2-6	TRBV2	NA	CASSPDSGANVLTF	TGTGCCAGCAGTCCCGACTCTGGGGCCAACGTCCTGACTTTC
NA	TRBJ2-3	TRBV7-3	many	CASSTTSTDTQYF	TGTGCCAGCAGCACTACTAGCACAGATACGCAGTATTTT
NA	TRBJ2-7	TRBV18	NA	CASSPQGLNYEQYF	TGTGCCAGCTCACCACAAGGACTCAACTACGAGCAGTACTTC
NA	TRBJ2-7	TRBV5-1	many	CASSLDNRAGYEQYF	TGCGCCAGCAGCCTGGACAACAGGGCCGGCTACGAGCAGTACTTC
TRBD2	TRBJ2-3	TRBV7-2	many	CASRSGGLADTQYF	TGTGCCAGCAGGTCAGGTGGACTAGCAGATACGCAGTATTTT
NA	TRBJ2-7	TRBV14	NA	CASSQVSGNFHEQYF	TGTGCCAGCAGCCAAGTTTCAGGGAATTTTCACGAGCAGTACTTC
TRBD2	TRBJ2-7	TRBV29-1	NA	CSGGLAGGYEQYF	TGCAGCGGGGGCCTAGCGGGAGGCTACGAGCAGTACTTC
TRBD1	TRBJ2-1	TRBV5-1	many	CASSSQGDSNEQFF	TGCGCCAGCAGCTCGCAGGGGGATTCCAATGAGCAGTTCTTC
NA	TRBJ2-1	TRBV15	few	CATSRDLGVGAESQFF	TGTGCCACCAGCAGAGATCTCGGTGTCGGGGCCGAATCGCAGTTCTTC
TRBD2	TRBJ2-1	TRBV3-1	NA	CASSQGLAGVLPPFF	TGTGCCAGCAGCCAAGGGCTAGCGGGAGTCCTGCCCCCGTTCTTC
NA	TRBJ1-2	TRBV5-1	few	CASSLAANYGYTF	TGCGCCAGCAGCTTGGCTGCTAACTATGGCTACACCTTC